This TCR beta chain was identified during a study of T cell responses to AZD1222 COVID-19 vaccine. The study, taken as a whole, reports: AZD1222 recipients seropositive at baseline numbered only 5 or 6. Spike-spanning, vaccine-associated CD4 TCRs were dominant at 160-218 and 743-854.

V lost 2 bases to trimming and J lost 5 bases, with 10 bases between them. The CDR3 is 15 amino acids. Germline loops: CDR1 SGHTA, CDR2 FQGNSA. On this clone: The antigen remains undetermined.

This table comes from immunoSEQ multiplex PCR, and its TCRdb copy is limited to in-frame clones, with some not included. The sample comprises roughly 180,000 clones, roughly nine tenths of which are singletons, and 1.9% rests with the top ten. This TCR was sampled from an adult in good health. Sequencing used peripheral blood, obtained on day 0 of AZD1222 vaccination. This rearrangement joins TRBV7-2 to TRBJ1-6; D remains ambiguous. CDR3 in amino acids: CASSLMGRDNSPLHF. CDR3 DNA sequence: TGTGCCAGCAGCTTAATGGGCAGAGATAATTCACCCCTCCACTTT.